These T cell receptor beta chains were read from a single sample in a study of T-cell memory formation after mild COVID-19. Via MiXCR, TCRdb re-called the 5' RACE reads, giving one row per CDR3 protein. The sample lists hundreds of thousands of distinct CDR3 sequences; about 20% were seen once. Sequences were obtained from PBMCs or a T cell subset sorted from them (not recorded which). These receptors were obtained from an adult woman who had mild COVID-19 (a few samples of this study predate the infection). Cell type and time point are not known. Each CDR3 is given with its conserved first and last residue. The D gene is left open where the match is weak. Expanded clones are given a class, and other clones once, few, many or no size at all.

TRBV11-1	TRBD2	TRBJ2-2	few	CASNGGVPGELFF	TGTGCCAGCAACGGGGGGGTCCCCGGGGAGCTGTTTTTT
TRBV7-2	.	TRBJ2-5	few	CASSFLTATAGYGETQYF	TGTGCCAGCAGCTTCCTTACCGCCACCGCGGGATATGGCGAGACCCAGTACTTC
TRBV2	TRBD1	TRBJ2-7	.	CASSGGKGAPYEQYF	TGTGCCAGCAGTGGCGGTAAGGGGGCCCCCTACGAGCAGTACTTC
TRBV14	.	TRBJ2-2	.	CASSQLRPNTGELFF	TGTGCCAGCAGCCAACTACGGCCGAACACCGGGGAGCTGTTTTTT
TRBV11-2	TRBD1	TRBJ2-5	.	CASSLPLTGGKKTQYF	TGTGCCAGCAGCTTGCCTCTCACAGGGGGAAAAAAGACCCAGTACTTC
TRBV6-5	.	TRBJ2-3	.	CATWREHTQYF	TGTGCCACTTGGAGAGAACATACGCAGTATTTT
TRBV24-1	.	TRBJ2-2	.	CATSQGNTGELFF	TGTGCCACCAGTCAGGGGAACACCGGGGAGCTGTTTTTT
TRBV4-2	.	TRBJ1-2	.	CASSQDRVGPGNYGYTF	TGTGCCAGCAGCCAAGATAGGGTTGGTCCAGGGAACTATGGCTACACCTTC
TRBV5-1	.	TRBJ2-7	.	CASSLKAVSYEQYF	TGCGCCAGCAGCTTGAAGGCGGTCTCCTACGAGCAGTACTTC
TRBV20-1	TRBD2	TRBJ2-1	.	CSALKGLAGAYEQFF	TGCAGTGCTCTCAAGGGACTAGCGGGAGCGTATGAGCAGTTCTTC
TRBV5-1	TRBD1	TRBJ2-7	few	CASSLGAGGSYEQYF	TGCGCCAGCAGCTTGGGGGCAGGGGGCTCCTACGAGCAGTACTTC
TRBV7-9	TRBD1	TRBJ1-5	many	CASSSQGDQPQHF	TGTGCCAGCAGCTCGCAGGGGGACCAGCCCCAGCATTTT
TRBV12-3/TRBV12-4	TRBD2	TRBJ2-5	.	CASRASSGGAKTQYF	TGTGCCAGCAGAGCCTCTAGCGGGGGGGCGAAGACCCAGTACTTC
TRBV6-1	.	TRBJ1-6	few	CASSEGGWSVSPLHF	TGTGCCAGCAGTGAAGGAGGGTGGTCCGTTTCACCCCTCCACTTT